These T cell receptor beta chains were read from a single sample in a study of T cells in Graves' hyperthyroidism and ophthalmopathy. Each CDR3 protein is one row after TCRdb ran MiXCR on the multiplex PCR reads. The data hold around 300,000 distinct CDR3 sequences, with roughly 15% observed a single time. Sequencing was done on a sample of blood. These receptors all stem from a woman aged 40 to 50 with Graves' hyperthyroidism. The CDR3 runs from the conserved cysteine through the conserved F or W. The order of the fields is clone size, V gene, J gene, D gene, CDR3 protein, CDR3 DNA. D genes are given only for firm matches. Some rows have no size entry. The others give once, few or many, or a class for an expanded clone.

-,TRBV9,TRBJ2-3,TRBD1,CASSVNTGGNTDTQYF,TGTGCCAGCAGCGTAAATACAGGGGGGAACACAGATACGCAGTATTTT
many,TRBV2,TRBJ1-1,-,CASSDIGGRWGDTEAFF,TGTGCCAGCAGTGACATAGGTGGACGGTGGGGGGACACTGAAGCTTTCTTT
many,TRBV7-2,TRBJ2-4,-,CASSLMGGKNIQYF,TGTGCCAGCAGCTTGATGGGTGGCAAAAACATTCAGTACTTC
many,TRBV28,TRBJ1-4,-,CASSLFSTNEKLFF,TGTGCCAGCAGTTTATTTTCAACTAATGAAAAACTGTTTTTT
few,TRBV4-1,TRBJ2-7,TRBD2,CASSQDSVSGSFYEQYF,TGCGCCAGCAGCCAAGATAGTGTTAGCGGGAGTTTTTACGAGCAGTACTTC
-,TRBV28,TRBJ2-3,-,CASSLLVGITDTQYF,TGTGCCAGCAGTTTATTGGTAGGGATCACAGATACGCAGTATTTT
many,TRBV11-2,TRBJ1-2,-,CASSLTGGWGGYTF,TGTGCCAGCAGCTTAACAGGAGGCTGGGGTGGCTACACCTTC
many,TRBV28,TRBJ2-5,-,CASTRGGSGETQYF,TGTGCCAGCACCCGAGGAGGGAGTGGAGAGACCCAGTACTTC
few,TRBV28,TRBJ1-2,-,CASSFPGTRQGYTF,TGTGCCAGCAGTTTCCCCGGGACACGGCAGGGCTACACCTTC
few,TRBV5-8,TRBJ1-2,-,CASSLGGGFVYGYTF,TGTGCCAGCAGCTTGGGCGGGGGTTTCGTCTATGGCTACACCTTC
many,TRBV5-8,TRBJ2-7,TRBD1,CASSWGTVSNEQYF,TGTGCCAGCAGCTGGGGGACAGTAAGCAACGAGCAGTACTTC
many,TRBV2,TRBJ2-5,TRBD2,CASSYGLAGGYF,TGTGCCAGCAGTTATGGACTAGCGGGGGGGTACTTC
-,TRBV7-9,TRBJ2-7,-,CASRMSDPVYEQYF,TGTGCCAGCAGAATGTCGGACCCAGTCTACGAGCAGTACTTC
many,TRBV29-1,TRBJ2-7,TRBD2,CSVGLAGEQYF,TGCAGCGTAGGACTAGCGGGCGAGCAGTACTTC
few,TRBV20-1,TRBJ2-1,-,CSARPGLFNEQFF,TGCAGTGCTAGACCGGGCCTTTTCAATGAGCAGTTCTTC
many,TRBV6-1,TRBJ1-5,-,CASSDGVFEQPQHF,TGTGCCAGCAGCGATGGGGTCTTTGAACAGCCCCAGCATTTT
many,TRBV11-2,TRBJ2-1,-,CASGQGGGSYNEQFF,TGTGCCAGCGGCCAGGGCGGAGGTTCCTACAATGAGCAGTTCTTC
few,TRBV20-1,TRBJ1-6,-,CSARDPAQGNNSPLHF,TGCAGTGCTAGAGATCCTGCCCAGGGTAATAATTCACCCCTCCACTTT
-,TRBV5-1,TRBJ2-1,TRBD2,CASSPQAGYNEQFF,TGCGCCAGCAGCCCCCAAGCGGGATACAATGAGCAGTTCTTC
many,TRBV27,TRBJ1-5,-,CASSLSTGNQPQHF,TGTGCCAGCAGTCTTTCGACAGGAAATCAGCCCCAGCATTTT
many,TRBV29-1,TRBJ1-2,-,CSVGTGANYGYTF,TGCAGCGTTGGAACAGGAGCTAACTATGGCTACACCTTC
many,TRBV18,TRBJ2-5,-,CASSPPQANQETQYF,TGTGCCAGCTCACCACCACAGGCTAACCAAGAGACCCAGTACTTC
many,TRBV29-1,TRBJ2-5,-,CSVGMGAGETQYF,TGCAGCGTTGGGATGGGGGCTGGAGAGACCCAGTACTTC
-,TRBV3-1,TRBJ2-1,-,CASSQDRSAEQFF,TGTGCCAGCAGCCAAGACCGGTCTGCCGAGCAGTTCTTC
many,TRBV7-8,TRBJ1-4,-,CASSFGGGLANEKLFF,TGTGCCAGCAGCTTCGGGGGCGGGTTAGCTAATGAAAAACTGTTTTTT
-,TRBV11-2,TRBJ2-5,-,CASNSGVQETQYF,TGTGCCAGCAACTCAGGGGTCCAAGAGACCCAGTACTTC
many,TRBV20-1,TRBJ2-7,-,CSHQLSDEQYF,TGCTCCCACCAGCTCTCGGACGAGCAGTACTTC
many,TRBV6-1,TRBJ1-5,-,CASHSRKDQPQHF,TGTGCCTCCCATTCAAGAAAGGATCAGCCCCAGCATTTT
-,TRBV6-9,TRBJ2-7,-,CASSYNSAYEQYF,TGTGCCAGCAGTTACAACAGTGCCTACGAGCAGTACTTC
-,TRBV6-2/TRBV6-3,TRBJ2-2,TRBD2,CASEVLAGNAGTGELFF,TGTGCCAGTGAGGTACTAGCGGGAAACGCCGGTACCGGGGAGCTGTTTTTT
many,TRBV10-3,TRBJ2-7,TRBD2,CAISDHRSGLAEWDYEQYF,TGTGCCATCAGTGACCACCGCTCAGGACTAGCGGAGTGGGACTACGAGCAGTACTTC
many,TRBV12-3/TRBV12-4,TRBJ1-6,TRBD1,CASSLTGPNSPLHF,TGTGCCAGCAGCCTGACAGGGCCTAATTCACCCCTCCACTTT
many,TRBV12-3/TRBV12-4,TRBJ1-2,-,CASSLYYGYTF,TGTGCCAGCAGTTTATACTATGGCTACACCTTC
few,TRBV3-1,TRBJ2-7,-,CASSQDKGRSYEQYF,TGTGCCAGCAGCCAAGATAAGGGACGGTCCTACGAGCAGTACTTC
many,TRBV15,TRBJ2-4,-,CATSRAGAGVWPAKNIQYF,TGTGCCACCAGCAGAGCGGGTGCAGGCGTTTGGCCAGCCAAAAACATTCAGTACTTC
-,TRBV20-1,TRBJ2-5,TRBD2,CSATLAGGETQYF,TGCAGTGCTACACTAGCGGGAGGGGAGACCCAGTACTTC
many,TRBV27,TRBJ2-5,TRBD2,CASSLFGSGKETQYF,TGTGCCAGCAGTTTATTTGGTAGCGGGAAGGAGACCCAGTACTTC
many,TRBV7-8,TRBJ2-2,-,CASSLASLSTGELFF,TGTGCCAGCAGCTTAGCGTCGCTCAGCACCGGGGAGCTGTTTTTT
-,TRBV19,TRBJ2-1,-,CASSIVAGLSYNEQFF,TGTGCCAGTAGTATAGTAGCAGGGCTCTCGTACAATGAGCAGTTCTTC
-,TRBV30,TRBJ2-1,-,CAWSRDWERIEQFF,TGTGCCTGGAGTCGGGACTGGGAGAGGATTGAGCAGTTCTTC
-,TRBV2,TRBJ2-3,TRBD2,CAGQRELADTQYF,TGTGCCGGCCAGCGGGAGCTCGCAGATACGCAGTATTTT
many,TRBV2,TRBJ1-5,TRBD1,CASSEMTGTVQPQHF,TGTGCCAGCAGTGAAATGACAGGGACCGTTCAGCCCCAGCATTTT
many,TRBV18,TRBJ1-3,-,CATSQISGNTIYF,TGTGCCACCTCTCAGATCTCTGGAAACACCATATATTTT
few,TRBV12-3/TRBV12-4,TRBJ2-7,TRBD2,CASRLGLAGPYEQYF,TGTGCCAGCAGGCTGGGACTAGCGGGACCCTACGAGCAGTACTTC
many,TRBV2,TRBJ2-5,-,CASSARWGQETQYF,TGTGCCAGCAGTGCACGATGGGGCCAAGAGACCCAGTACTTC
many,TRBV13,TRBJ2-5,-,CASSDGHSRMGQYF,TGTGCCAGCAGCGACGGACACTCCCGTATGGGCCAGTACTTC
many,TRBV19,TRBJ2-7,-,CASSISHSRPSYEQYF,TGTGCCAGTAGTATCTCCCACAGTCGTCCTTCTTACGAGCAGTACTTC
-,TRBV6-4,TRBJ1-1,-,CASSYHRSNTGAFF,TGTGCCAGCAGTTACCACAGGTCGAACACTGGAGCTTTCTTT
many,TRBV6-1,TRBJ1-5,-,CASSFLTGQPQHF,TGTGCCAGCAGTTTTTTGACGGGTCAGCCCCAGCATTTT
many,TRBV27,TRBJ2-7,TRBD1,CASSFSTGVLYEQYF,TGTGCCAGCAGTTTCTCTACAGGGGTCCTCTACGAGCAGTACTTC